A single T cell receptor (beta chain) is shown here with its context. The gene names given are mouse names. The read comes to an end 1 residue before the CDR3 does, leaving the germline J gene to fill in the end. V gave up 5 bases and J gave up 0 bases, with 13 bases separating them. The CDR3 totals 16 residues. Germline lookup yields CDR1 SNHLY and CDR2 FYNGKV (reference sequence). This entry comes from a study of tissue T cells after allogeneic stem cell transplantation. The protocol was immunoSEQ multiplex PCR, while the TCRdb copy is restricted to in-frame clones and leaves out a portion. Of more than 40,000 clones in the sample, 65% to 85% were seen once.

The V and J genes are TRBV3 and TRBJ2-2; tentatively, D is TRBD1 or TRBD2 (7 bases each). This clonotype was obtained from a pool of C57BL/6 mice in good health. The sequenced sample was sorted cells pooled from one or two spleens. The covered CDR3 bases are TGTGCCAGCAGCAAAGCAGGGGGGGCAAACACCGGGCAGCTCTAC. Its protein product is CASSKAGGANTGQLY. The full CDR3 protein is CASSKAGGANTGQLYF. The full variable domain, with the rest looked up from reference TRBV3 and TRBJ2-2, is GPKVLQIPSHQIIDMGQMVTLNCDPVSNHLYFYWYKQILGQQMEFLVNFYNGKVMEKSKLFKDQFSVERPDGSYFTLKIQPTALEDSAVYFCASSKAGGANTGQLYFGEGSKLTVL.